The next 31 T cell receptor beta chains were all read from a single sample in a study of CDR3 diversity in severe acne. One entry per CDR3 protein, called by TCRdb with MiXCR from the PCR reads. This table holds more than 70,000 distinct CDR3 sequences, approximately 49% found once. The specimen was blood. These receptors were taken from a male donor with severe acne vulgaris.

The sample holds a few counts of this clonotype. The chain couples TRBV20-1 to TRBJ2-7, with TRBD2 identical over 14 bases. Trimming removed 6 bases from V and 12 bases from J; junction bases left unmatched: 19. Germline V gene sequence: CDR1 DFQATT, CDR2 SNEGSKA (reference sequence). This CDR3 comprises 16 residues. CDR3 sequence reads: CSASSMAGTSGSRLYF. The CDR3 DNA is TGCAGTGCCAGTAGTATGGCTGGGACTAGCGGGAGTAGACTGTACTTC.

The chain has TRBV10-3 and TRBJ2-7, with a possible D match to TRBD1 (5 bases). V lost 0 bases to trimming and J lost 11 bases, with 5 bases between them. Germline V gives CDR1 ENHRY, CDR2 SYGVKD. This CDR3 has 10 residues. In DNA form, the CDR3 reads TGTGCCATCAGTGAGTCAGGGGAGTACTTC. Protein sequence: CAISESGEYF.

A note on this clonotype: The junction departs from the called germline gene at one end, perhaps through a read error. The rearrangement uses TRBV24-1 and TRBJ2-2; 7 nucleotides agree with TRBD2. CDR1 KGHDR and CDR2 SFDVKD come from the germline V gene. The CDR3 is made up of 16 amino acids. The DNA of the CDR3 is TGTGCCACCGGTGATTTAGCCAGCGGGGACACCGGGGAGCTGTTTTTT. Translating gives CATGDLASGDTGELFF.

This clonotype has a count of ten or more. The chain is built from TRBV7-6 and TRBJ2-1; 7 bases are shared with TRBD1. Trimming removed 4 bases from V and 4 bases from J; junction bases left unmatched: 10. The V gene's germline CDR1 is SGHVS and CDR2 FNYEAQ. The CDR3 contains 16 residues. The CDR3 bases are TGTGCCAGCAGCTCCCGACAGGGACGTAATTACAATGAGCAGTTCTTC. Protein: CASSSRQGRNYNEQFF.

This clonotype was seen many times. The chain links TRBV12-3 or TRBV12-4 to TRBJ2-1; possible D gene TRBD2, 5 bases. V shed 7 bases and J shed 0 bases, with 10 bases lying between them. This CDR3 has 14 residues. The CDR3: CASNAGNSYNEQFF. The CDR3 DNA reads TGTGCCAGCAATGCGGGCAACTCCTACAATGAGCAGTTCTTC.

The genes are TRBV15 and TRBJ2-1; D gene ambiguous. The germline V gene encodes CDR1 LNHNV and CDR2 YYDKDF (reference sequence). This CDR3 has 14 amino acids. Trimming shortened V by 4 bases and J by 4 bases, and 11 bases separated the two germline ends. The CDR3 DNA reads TGTGCCACCAGCACCCCGACGATGTACAATGAGCAGTTCTTC. Residues: CATSTPTMYNEQFF.

This clonotype showed up many times. V usage is TRBV20-1 and J usage is TRBJ2-6; 10 bases map to TRBD2. CDR1 and CDR2 from the germline V gene are DFQATT and SNEGSKA (reference sequence). Unmatched junction bases numbered 7, after V lost 5 bases and J lost 0 bases. The CDR3 has 17 residues. The DNA of the CDR3 is TGCAGTGCTGGGATAGCGGGAGGCCACTCTGGGGCCAACGTCCTGACTTTC. Amino acids: CSAGIAGGHSGANVLTF.

This clonotype has just a few counts. The rearrangement links TRBV20-1 to TRBJ2-5; TRBD2 aligns across 11 bases. The germline V gene has CDR1 DFQATT and CDR2 SNEGSKA (reference sequence). The trim removed 6 bases at V and 5 bases at J, leaving 11 bases unmatched. CDR3 length: 15 amino acids. The CDR3 loop reads CSANDATSGTETQYF. The DNA for the CDR3 is TGCAGTGCAAATGACGCGACTAGCGGGACGGAGACCCAGTACTTC.

To note about this clonotype: Since a much larger clone is just one base distant, this may be a read error. This chain uses TRBV12-3 or TRBV12-4 with TRBJ2-3, with D possibly TRBD2 on 6 matching bases. Trimming left V 11 bases short and J 6 bases short, with 21 bases between. CDR3 length: 14 residues. In DNA form, the CDR3 reads TGTGCCTGCGTCAGCAGGGCGGAGGGGGATACGCAGTATTTT. Translated, it gives CACVSRAEGDTQYF.

This clonotype was found once. A read error may be the cause here, since a much bigger clone is one base away. The V call is TRBV10-3, the J call TRBJ1-1, with D maybe TRBD1 (5 bases). V was cut by 11 bases and J by 1 base, with 14 bases left in between. Germline V gene data show CDR1 as ENHRY and CDR2 as SYGVKD. The CDR3 is made up of 13 amino acids. CDR3 loop: CAVQRQKNTEAFF. CDR3 nucleotide sequence: TGTGCCGTCCAGCGACAGAAGAACACTGAAGCTTTCTTT.

This clonotype was detected ten times or more. The genes are TRBV10-2 and TRBJ1-5, with 7 bases fitting TRBD1. Germline CDR1 and CDR2: WSHSY and SAAADI. The trim removed 3 bases at V and 5 bases at J, leaving 4 bases unmatched. CDR3 length: 14 residues. The DNA of the CDR3 is TGCGCCAGCAGTGACCAGGGGGAGGATCAGCCCCAGCATTTT. Its protein is CASSDQGEDQPQHF.

The rearrangement links TRBV15 to TRBJ1-4; D is unclear. This CDR3 spans 16 amino acids. Germline lookup yields CDR1 LNHNV and CDR2 YYDKDF (reference sequence). Trimming removed 0 bases at V and 8 bases at J, with 16 bases between. CDR3 amino acids: CATSRDPDILGEKLFF. CDR3 bases: TGTGCCACCAGCAGAGATCCAGACATTTTAGGGGAAAAACTGTTTTTT.

This clonotype was seen many times. The chain is built from TRBV5-6 and TRBJ2-5, with D perhaps given as TRBD1 or TRBD2 (6 bases each). Trimming removed 0 bases at V and 5 bases at J, with 8 bases between. The CDR3 totals 13 residues. Germline V gives CDR1 SGHDT, CDR2 YYEEEE. In DNA form, the CDR3 reads TGTGCCAGCAGCTTGGGGAGGGGGGAGACCCAGTACTTC. Protein product: CASSLGRGETQYF.

This clonotype occurred a few times. The chain employs TRBV4-2 and TRBJ2-2; TRBD1 or TRBD2 may be the D gene (6 bases each). CDR1 is LGHNA, CDR2 YNFKEQ, per germline. The CDR3 runs 16 residues. V lost 5 bases, J lost 6 bases, and 19 bases lay in between. The CDR3 loop is CASSRGGSGAPGELFF. CDR3 nucleotide sequence: TGTGCCAGCAGCAGGGGAGGATCAGGGGCCCCCGGGGAGCTGTTTTTT.

This clonotype has a single count. Possible read error: a much larger clone is one base away. This rearrangement joins TRBV7-3 to TRBJ2-2; D assignment may be TRBD1 or TRBD2 (5 bases each). The CDR3 totals 16 residues. The germline V gene has CDR1 SGHTA and CDR2 FQGTGA. The CDR3 coding sequence is TGTGCCGGCAGCTTAAGTCGGGGCAGTAGGACCGGGGAGCTGTTTTTT. It is translated as CAGSLSRGSRTGELFF. Full variable domain (rest looked up from reference TRBV7-3 and TRBJ2-2): GAGVSQTPSNKVTEKGKYVELRCDPISGHTALYWYRQSLGQGPEFLIYFQGTGAADDSGLPNDRFFAVRPEGSVSTLKIQRTERGDSAVYLCAGSLSRGSRTGELFFGEGSRLTVL.

About this clonotype: Germline is not matched at one junction end, which may reflect a read error. V is TRBV7-7 and J is TRBJ2-5, with D maybe TRBD2 (5 bases). Germline lookup yields CDR1 SSHAT and CDR2 FNYEAQ (reference sequence). This CDR3 has 13 amino acids. The CDR3 DNA reads as TGTGCTAGCAGCTTAAGACTACCAGAGACCCAGTACTTC. Its translation: CASSLRLPETQYF.

The chain carries TRBV7-3 and TRBJ2-7; D is perhaps TRBD1 (6 bases). V lost 6 bases and J 3 bases, leaving 21 bases between the germline ends. Germline-derived CDR1 and CDR2 are SGHTA and FQGTGA. CDR3 length: 16 amino acids. The CDR3 bases are TGTGCCAGCAGTTACTCGGTTTCAGGGGTCTTCTACGAGCAGTACTTC. It yields the protein CASSYSVSGVFYEQYF. Complete variable domain (other parts from reference TRBV7-3 and TRBJ2-7): GAGVSQTPSNKVTEKGKYVELRCDPISGHTALYWYRQSLGQGPEFLIYFQGTGAADDSGLPNDRFFAVRPEGSVSTLKIQRTERGDSAVYLCASSYSVSGVFYEQYFGPGTRLTVT.

This sequence joins TRBV7-2 and TRBJ2-7; 9 bases map to TRBD2. V shed 5 bases, J shed 6 bases, and the junction held 8 bases outside the gene matches. CDR1 and CDR2 from the germline V gene are SGHTA and FQGNSA. This CDR3 contains 14 residues. This chain's CDR3 is CASSPITSGFEQYF. The CDR3 nucleotides are TGTGCCAGCAGCCCCATTACTAGCGGGTTCGAGCAGTACTTC. Looking up the rest from reference TRBV7-2 and TRBJ2-7 gives the full variable domain: GAGVSQSPSNKVTEKGKDVELRCDPISGHTALYWYRQSLGQGLEFLIYFQGNSAPDKSGLPSDRFSAERTGGSVSTLTIQRTQQEDSAVYLCASSPITSGFEQYFGPGTRLTVT.

The chain is built from TRBV7-9 and TRBJ1-5, with D perhaps matching TRBD1 (5 bases). In germline, CDR1 is SEHNR, CDR2 FQNEAQ (reference sequence). CDR3 size: 14 residues. Trimming took off 3 bases at V and 1 base at J, with 7 bases between the two ends. CDR3 region: CASSFAGSNQPQHF. In DNA form, the CDR3 reads TGTGCCAGCAGCTTCGCAGGGAGCAATCAGCCCCAGCATTTT.

The genes are TRBV25-1 and TRBJ2-7; D uncertain. There are 12 residues in the CDR3. Germline CDR1 is MGHDK and CDR2 is SYGVNS. With 10 bases removed from V and 5 bases from J, the gap between germline ends came to 15 bases. CDR3 nucleotides: TGTGCCACGGATTCCAGCGCAAACGAGCAGTACTTC. This sequence encodes CATDSSANEQYF.

The rearrangement links TRBV19 to TRBJ2-7; 7 bases match TRBD1. V shed 1 base, J shed 0 bases, and the junction held 0 bases outside the gene matches. The CDR3 runs 14 residues. The V gene's germline CDR1 is LNHDA and CDR2 SQIVND (reference sequence). The CDR3 DNA sequence: TGTGCCAGTAGTATAGGACAGGGCTCCTACGAGCAGTACTTC. Amino acids: CASSIGQGSYEQYF.

The CDR3 nucleotides read TGTGCCAGCTCGGGGGGGTTGGCAGATACGCAGTATTTT. It specifies CASSGGLADTQYF. The J gene is TRBJ2-3, the V gene TRBV10-3, with 8 bases identical to TRBD2. V shed 10 bases and J 4 bases; nucleotides not matched to a gene: 7. The CDR3 contains 13 residues. The germline gives CDR1 ENHRY, CDR2 SYGVKD.

This clonotype was picked up many times. Since a much larger clone is just one base distant, this may be a read error. The rearrangement joins TRBV20-1 to TRBJ1-5; D not certain. V lost 0 bases and J 0 bases, leaving 12 bases between the germline ends. Germline lookup yields CDR1 DFQATT and CDR2 SNEGSKA (reference sequence). The CDR3 runs 16 residues. The CDR3 DNA reads TGCAGTGCTAGAGATCGAGGACGGCATAGCAATCAGCCCCAGCATTTT. It yields the protein CSARDRGRHSNQPQHF.

This clonotype appeared many times. The V and J genes are TRBV2 and TRBJ1-5; 9 bases agree with TRBD1. The CDR3 consists of 14 residues. The V gene's germline CDR1 is SNHLY and CDR2 FYNNEI. Trimming at V came to 6 bases and at J to 5 bases, leaving 5 bases not matched to a gene. The CDR3 sequence: CASRLQGADQPQHF. For the CDR3, the DNA is TGTGCCAGCAGGCTACAGGGGGCAGATCAGCCCCAGCATTTT.

This clonotype is judged medium-sized. The chain has TRBV7-3 and TRBJ2-7, with TRBD1 identical over 7 bases. Germline lookup yields CDR1 SGHTA and CDR2 FQGTGA. Germline trimming cut 6 bases from V and 3 bases from J; bases unmatched to any gene: 8. The CDR3 runs 14 residues. This chain's CDR3 is CASSSRDRYYEQYF. CDR3 bases: TGTGCCAGCAGTTCCCGGGACAGATACTACGAGCAGTACTTC.

This clonotype rates as medium-sized. The CDR3 region is CASSGRLAGGGEQFF. Written as DNA, the CDR3 is TGTGCCAGCAGCGGGAGGCTAGCGGGAGGCGGTGAGCAGTTCTTC. The gene calls are TRBV2 and TRBJ2-1, with 11 bases aligning to TRBD2. Per the germline V gene, CDR1 is SNHLY and CDR2 is FYNNEI. V trimming: 6 bases; J trimming: 9 bases; junction bases outside the gene matches: 10. The CDR3 totals 15 residues.

This chain uses TRBV10-2 with TRBJ2-2; 9 bases map to TRBD2. Germline V gene data show CDR1 as WSHSY and CDR2 as SAAADI. J gave up 6 bases and V 10 bases, and 9 bases lay outside the gene matches. This CDR3 has 14 amino acids. CDR3 sequence reads: CAIDNSGSPGELFF. The CDR3 coding sequence is TGCGCCATCGACAATAGCGGGAGCCCCGGGGAGCTGTTTTTT.

The V call is TRBV19, the J call TRBJ1-5; no clear D. CDR1 and CDR2 from the germline V gene are LNHDA and SQIVND (reference sequence). This CDR3 contains 13 residues. V dropped 4 bases and J dropped 1 base, with 5 bases sitting between them. CDR3 in amino acids: CASSKTSNQPQHF. CDR3 nucleotides: TGTGCCAGTAGTAAGACAAGCAATCAGCCCCAGCATTTT.

This clonotype was detected only a few times. The V and J genes are TRBV2 and TRBJ1-2, with 7 bases identical to TRBD1. The CDR3 sequence is 15 residues long. Germline V gives CDR1 SNHLY, CDR2 FYNNEI. V lost 1 base and J lost 4; bases outside the gene matches: 6. CDR3: CASSEVVGTAYGYTF. The CDR3 DNA reads TGTGCCAGCAGTGAAGTCGTAGGGACAGCCTATGGCTACACCTTC.

The rearrangement links TRBV20-1 to TRBJ2-7; 11 bases align to TRBD1. V lost 3 bases to trimming and J lost 3 bases; unmatched junction nucleotides: 10. The CDR3 is made up of 16 amino acids. Germline-derived CDR1 and CDR2 are DFQATT and SNEGSKA (reference sequence). The CDR3 nucleotides read TGCAGTGCTAGGACCGCCGGGACAGGGGGTGTCTACGAGCAGTACTTC. Its protein is CSARTAGTGGVYEQYF.

This clonotype showed up many times. The chain recombines TRBV29-1 with TRBJ2-1; D could derive from TRBD1 or TRBD2 (5 bases each). V lost 3 bases to trimming and J lost 4 bases, with 16 bases between them. Germline-derived CDR1 and CDR2 are SQVTM and ANQGSEA. The CDR3 spans 15 residues. Here the CDR3 DNA reads TGCAGCGTTGAGGGGGTGAGCGGCAAGTACAATGAGCAGTTCTTC. Translation gives CSVEGVSGKYNEQFF.